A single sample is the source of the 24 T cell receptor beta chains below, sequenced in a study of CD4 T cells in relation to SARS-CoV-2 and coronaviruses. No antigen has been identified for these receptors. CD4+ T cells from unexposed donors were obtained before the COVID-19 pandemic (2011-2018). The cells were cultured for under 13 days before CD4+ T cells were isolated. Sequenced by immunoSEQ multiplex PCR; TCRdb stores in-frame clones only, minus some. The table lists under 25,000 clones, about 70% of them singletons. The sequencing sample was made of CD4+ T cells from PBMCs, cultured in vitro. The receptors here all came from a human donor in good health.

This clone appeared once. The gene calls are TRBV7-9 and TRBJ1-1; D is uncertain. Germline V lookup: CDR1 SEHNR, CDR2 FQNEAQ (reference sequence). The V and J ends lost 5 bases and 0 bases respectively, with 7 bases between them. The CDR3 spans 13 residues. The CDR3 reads CASSPAMNTEAFF. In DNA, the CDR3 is TGTGCCAGCAGCCCCGCGATGAACACTGAAGCTTTCTTT. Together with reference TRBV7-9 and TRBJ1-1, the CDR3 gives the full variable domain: DTGVSQNPRHKITKRGQNVTFRCDPISEHNRLYWYRQTLGQGPEFLTYFQNEAQLEKSRLLSDRFSAERPKGSFSTLEIQRTEQGDSAMYLCASSPAMNTEAFFGQGTRLTVV.

The CDR3 bases are TGCGCCAGCAGCCCCCCATTAGGGACAGCGAACACCGGGGAGCTGTTTTTT. Translated: CASSPPLGTANTGELFF. The chain joins TRBV5-1 to TRBJ2-2; 7 bases are a match to TRBD1. V lost 4 bases to trimming and J lost 0 bases; unmatched junction nucleotides: 9. This CDR3 has 17 residues. Germline-derived CDR1 and CDR2 are SGHRS and YFSETQ.

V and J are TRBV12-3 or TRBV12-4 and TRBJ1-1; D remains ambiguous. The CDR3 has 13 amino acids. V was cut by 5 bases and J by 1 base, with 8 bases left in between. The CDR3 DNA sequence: TGTGCCAGCAGTAGCTTTCGGAACACTGAAGCTTTCTTT. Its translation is CASSSFRNTEAFF.

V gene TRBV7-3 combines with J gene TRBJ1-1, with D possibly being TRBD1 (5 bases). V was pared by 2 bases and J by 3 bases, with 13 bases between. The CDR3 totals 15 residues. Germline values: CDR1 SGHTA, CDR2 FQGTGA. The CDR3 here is CASSLYPGGDTEAFF. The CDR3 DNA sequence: TGTGCCAGCAGCTTATACCCGGGAGGGGACACTGAAGCTTTCTTT.

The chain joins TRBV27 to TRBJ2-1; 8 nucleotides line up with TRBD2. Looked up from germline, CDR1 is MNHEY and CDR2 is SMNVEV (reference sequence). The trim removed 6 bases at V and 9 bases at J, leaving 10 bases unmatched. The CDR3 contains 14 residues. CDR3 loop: CASRSHGGGTEQFF. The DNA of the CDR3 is TGTGCCAGCAGATCTCACGGGGGGGGGACTGAGCAGTTCTTC.

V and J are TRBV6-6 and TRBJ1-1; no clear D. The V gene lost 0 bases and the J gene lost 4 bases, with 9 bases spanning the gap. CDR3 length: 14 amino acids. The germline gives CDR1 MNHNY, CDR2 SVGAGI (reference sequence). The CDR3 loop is CASSYSRVGTEAFF. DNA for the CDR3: TGTGCCAGCAGTTACTCACGGGTGGGCACTGAAGCTTTCTTT.

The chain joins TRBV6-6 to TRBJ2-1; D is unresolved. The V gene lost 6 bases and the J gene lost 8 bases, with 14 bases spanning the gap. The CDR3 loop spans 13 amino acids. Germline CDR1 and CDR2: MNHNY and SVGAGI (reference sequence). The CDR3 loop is CASSPRRGYEQFF. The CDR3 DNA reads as TGTGCCAGCAGCCCCCGGCGAGGATATGAGCAGTTCTTC.

The CDR3 spells CASSLSRGTDTQYF. The CDR3, as DNA: TGTGCCAGCAGCTTATCCAGGGGCACAGATACGCAGTATTTT. The chain links TRBV7-9 to TRBJ2-3; TRBD1 might be the D (5 bases). Germline CDR1 is SEHNR and CDR2 is FQNEAQ (reference sequence). The CDR3 has 14 amino acids. V dropped 2 bases and J dropped 1 base, with 7 bases sitting between them.

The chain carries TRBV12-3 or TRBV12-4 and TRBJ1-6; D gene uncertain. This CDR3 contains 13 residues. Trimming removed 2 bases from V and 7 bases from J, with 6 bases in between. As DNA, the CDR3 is TGTGCCAGCAGTTTATTGGGGAATTCACCCCTCCACTTT. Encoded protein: CASSLLGNSPLHF.

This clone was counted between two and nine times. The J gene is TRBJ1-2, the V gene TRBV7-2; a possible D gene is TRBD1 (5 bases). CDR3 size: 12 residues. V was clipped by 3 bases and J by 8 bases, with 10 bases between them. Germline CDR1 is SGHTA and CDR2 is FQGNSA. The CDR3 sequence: CASSLGPKGYTF. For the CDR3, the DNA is TGTGCCAGCAGCTTGGGACCTAAGGGCTACACCTTC.

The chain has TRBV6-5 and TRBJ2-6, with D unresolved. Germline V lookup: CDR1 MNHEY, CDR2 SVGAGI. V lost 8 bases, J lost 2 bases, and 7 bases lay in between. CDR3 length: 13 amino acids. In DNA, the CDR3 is TGTGCCAGCGGAGTAGCTGGGGCCAACGTCCTGACTTTC. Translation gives CASGVAGANVLTF.

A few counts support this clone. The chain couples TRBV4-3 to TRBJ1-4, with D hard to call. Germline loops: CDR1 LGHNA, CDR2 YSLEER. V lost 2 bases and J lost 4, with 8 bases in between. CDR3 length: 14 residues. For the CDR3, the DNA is TGCGCCAGCAGCCAAATGGTTGGTAATGAAAAACTGTTTTTT. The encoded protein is CASSQMVGNEKLFF.

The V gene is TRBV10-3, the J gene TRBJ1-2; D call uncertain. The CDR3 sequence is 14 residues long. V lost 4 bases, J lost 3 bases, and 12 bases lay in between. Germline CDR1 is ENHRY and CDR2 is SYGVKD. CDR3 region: CAISVKIADYGYTF. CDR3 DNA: TGTGCCATCAGTGTCAAGATAGCTGACTATGGCTACACCTTC.

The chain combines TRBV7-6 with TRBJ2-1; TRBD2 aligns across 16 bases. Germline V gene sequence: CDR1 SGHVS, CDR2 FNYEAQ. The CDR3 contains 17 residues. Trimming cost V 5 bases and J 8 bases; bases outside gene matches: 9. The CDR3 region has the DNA TGTGCCAGCAGCCTCGGGACTAGCGGGAGGGCGTTGGATGAGCAGTTCTTC. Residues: CASSLGTSGRALDEQFF.

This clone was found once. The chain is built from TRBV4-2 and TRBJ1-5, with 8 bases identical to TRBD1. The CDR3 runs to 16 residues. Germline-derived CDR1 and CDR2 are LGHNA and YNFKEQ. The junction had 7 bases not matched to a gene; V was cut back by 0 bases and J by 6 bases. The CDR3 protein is CASSQDAQGVFQPQHF. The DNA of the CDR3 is TGTGCCAGCAGCCAAGATGCACAGGGGGTATTTCAGCCCCAGCATTTT.

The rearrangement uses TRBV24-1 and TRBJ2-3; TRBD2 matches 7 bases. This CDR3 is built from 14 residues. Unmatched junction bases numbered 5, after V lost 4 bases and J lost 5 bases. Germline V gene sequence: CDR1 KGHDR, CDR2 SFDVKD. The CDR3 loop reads CATSDRAGKDTQYF. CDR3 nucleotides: TGTGCCACCAGTGACCGAGCGGGAAAAGATACGCAGTATTTT.

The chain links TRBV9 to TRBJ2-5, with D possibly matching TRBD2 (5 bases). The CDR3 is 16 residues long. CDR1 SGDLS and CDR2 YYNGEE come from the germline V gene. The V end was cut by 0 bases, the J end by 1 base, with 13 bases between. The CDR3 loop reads CASSVAFYEGQETQYF. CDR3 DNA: TGTGCCAGCAGCGTAGCTTTCTACGAGGGCCAAGAGACCCAGTACTTC.

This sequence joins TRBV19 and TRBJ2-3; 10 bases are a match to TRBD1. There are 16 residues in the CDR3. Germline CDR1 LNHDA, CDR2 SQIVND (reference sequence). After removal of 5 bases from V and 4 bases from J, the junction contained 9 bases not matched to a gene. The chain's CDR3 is CASSGGDRGVSDTQYF. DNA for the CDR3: TGTGCCAGTAGTGGCGGGGACAGGGGAGTTTCAGATACGCAGTATTTT.

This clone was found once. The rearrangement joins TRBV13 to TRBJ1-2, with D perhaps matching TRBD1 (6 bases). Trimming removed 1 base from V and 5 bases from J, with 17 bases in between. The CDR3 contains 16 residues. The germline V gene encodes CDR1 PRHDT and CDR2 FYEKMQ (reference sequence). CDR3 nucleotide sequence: TGTGCCAGCAGCTTAGTTTTGGACAGCGGATTATATGGCTACACCTTC. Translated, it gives CASSLVLDSGLYGYTF.

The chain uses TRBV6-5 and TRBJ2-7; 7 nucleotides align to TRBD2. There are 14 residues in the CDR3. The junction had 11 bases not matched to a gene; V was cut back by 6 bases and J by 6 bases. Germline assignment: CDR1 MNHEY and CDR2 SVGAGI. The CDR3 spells CASSPLRGGSEQYF. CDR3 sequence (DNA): TGTGCCAGCAGCCCCCTAAGGGGAGGGTCCGAGCAGTACTTC.

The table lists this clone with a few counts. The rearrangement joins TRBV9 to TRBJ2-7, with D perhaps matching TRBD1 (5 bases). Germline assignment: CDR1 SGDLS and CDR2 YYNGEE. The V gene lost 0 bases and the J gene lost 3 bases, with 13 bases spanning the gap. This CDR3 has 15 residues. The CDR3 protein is CASSVDLGVIYEQYF. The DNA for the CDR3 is TGTGCCAGCAGCGTAGATCTAGGGGTGATCTACGAGCAGTACTTC.

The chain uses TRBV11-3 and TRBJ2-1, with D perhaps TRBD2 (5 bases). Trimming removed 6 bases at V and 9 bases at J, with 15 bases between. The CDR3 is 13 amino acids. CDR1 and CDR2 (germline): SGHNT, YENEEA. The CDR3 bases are TGTGCCAGCAGACAACACGAGGGAACTGAGCAGTTCTTC. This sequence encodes CASRQHEGTEQFF. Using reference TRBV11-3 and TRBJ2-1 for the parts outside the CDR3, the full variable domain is EAGVVQSPRYKIIEKKQPVAFWCNPISGHNTLYWYLQNLGQGPELLIRYENEEAVDDSQLPKDRFSAERLKGVDSTLKIQPAELGDSAVYLCASRQHEGTEQFFGPGTRLTVL.

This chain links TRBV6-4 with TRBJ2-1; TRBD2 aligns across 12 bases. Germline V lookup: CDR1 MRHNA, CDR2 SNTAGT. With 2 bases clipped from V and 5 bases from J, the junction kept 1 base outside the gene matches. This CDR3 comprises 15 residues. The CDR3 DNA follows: TGTGCCAGCAGTGACGGGACTAGCGGGCACAATGAGCAGTTCTTC. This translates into CASSDGTSGHNEQFF.

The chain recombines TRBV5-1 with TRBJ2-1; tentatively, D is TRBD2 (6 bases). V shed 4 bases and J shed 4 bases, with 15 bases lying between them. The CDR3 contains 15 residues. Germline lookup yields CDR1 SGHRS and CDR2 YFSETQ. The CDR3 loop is CASSPLGGIYNEQFF. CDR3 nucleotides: TGCGCCAGCAGCCCCCTGGGCGGGATTTACAATGAGCAGTTCTTC.